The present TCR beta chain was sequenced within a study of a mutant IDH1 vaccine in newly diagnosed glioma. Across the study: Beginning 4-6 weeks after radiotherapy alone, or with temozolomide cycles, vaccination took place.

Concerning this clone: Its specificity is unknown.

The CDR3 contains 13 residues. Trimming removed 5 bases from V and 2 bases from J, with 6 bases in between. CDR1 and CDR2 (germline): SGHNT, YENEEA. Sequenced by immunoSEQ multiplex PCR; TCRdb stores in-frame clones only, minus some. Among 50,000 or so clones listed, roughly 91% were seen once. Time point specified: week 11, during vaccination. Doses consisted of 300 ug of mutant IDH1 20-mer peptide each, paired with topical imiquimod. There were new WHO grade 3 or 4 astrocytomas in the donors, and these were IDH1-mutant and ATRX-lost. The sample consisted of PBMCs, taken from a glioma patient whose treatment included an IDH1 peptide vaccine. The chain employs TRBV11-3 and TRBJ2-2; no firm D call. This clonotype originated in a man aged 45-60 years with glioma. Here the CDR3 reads CASSVLNTGELFF. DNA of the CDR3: TGTGCCAGCAGCGTCCTAAACACCGGGGAGCTGTTTTTT. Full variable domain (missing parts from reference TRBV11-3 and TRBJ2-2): EAGVVQSPRYKIIEKKQPVAFWCNPISGHNTLYWYLQNLGQGPELLIRYENEEAVDDSQLPKDRFSAERLKGVDSTLKIQPAELGDSAVYLCASSVLNTGELFFGEGSRLTVL.